These 29 T cell receptor beta chains came from one sample sequenced in a study of regulatory T cells in long-lasting Graves disease. Both iRepertoire HTBI primers and Arm-PCR of CDR3 regions were used to build the TCR beta libraries. TCRdb ran MiXCR on the multiplex PCR reads and lists one entry per CDR3 protein. The sample has about 560,000 distinct CDR3 sequences, 15% to 20% seen once. The time point was: newly diagnosed GD, antithyroid drugs for less than 3 months. PBMC RNA served as the TCR library source. These data also featured in a second study, about T cells in Graves' hyperthyroidism and ophthalmopathy.

Sequences were derived from peripheral blood mononuclear cells (PBMCs), sampled at new diagnosis, from a patient treated with antithyroid drugs. The receptor source for this set is a man between 18 and 35 years old with Graves disease.

V is TRBV19 and J is TRBJ2-1, with D possibly TRBD2 on 6 matching bases. Trimming stripped 5 bases from V and 6 bases from J, with 14 bases between. The germline CDR1 and CDR2 sequences are LNHDA and SQIVND (reference sequence). The CDR3 consists of 14 residues. DNA of the CDR3: TGTGCCAGTAGTTCTAGCGTGGTAATCAATGAGCAGTTCTTC. Translated, it gives CASSSSVVINEQFF.

This clonotype was observed many times. The chain carries TRBV20-1 and TRBJ2-1; 9 bases fit TRBD1. Per the germline V gene, CDR1 is DFQATT and CDR2 is SNEGSKA (reference sequence). The CDR3 is 14 residues long. V shed 3 bases and J 4 bases; nucleotides not matched to a gene: 4. This CDR3 reads CSASGQGPYNEQFF. CDR3 DNA sequence: TGCAGTGCTAGTGGACAGGGGCCATACAATGAGCAGTTCTTC.

This clonotype showed up many times. V is TRBV11-2 and J is TRBJ2-7; 8 nucleotides align to TRBD2. Looked up from germline, CDR1 is SGHAT and CDR2 is FQNNGV. The junction had 6 bases not matched to a gene; V was cut back by 5 bases and J by 3 bases. The CDR3 is 14 amino acids. The chain's CDR3 is CASSLGTRIYEQYF. CDR3 sequence (DNA): TGTGCCAGCAGCCTCGGGACTAGGATCTACGAGCAGTACTTC.

This clonotype was picked up many times. The gene calls are TRBV7-3 and TRBJ2-3; D might be TRBD1 (6 bases). The CDR3 covers 16 residues. V was cut by 2 bases and J by 2 bases, with 14 bases left in between. Germline CDR1 is SGHTA and CDR2 is FQGTGA. As DNA, the CDR3 is TGTGCCAGCAGCTTAGAGGGGCCAGGGGCCACAGATACGCAGTATTTT. Its protein is CASSLEGPGATDTQYF. The entire variable domain, with the rest obtained from reference TRBV7-3 and TRBJ2-3, is as follows: GAGVSQTPSNKVTEKGKYVELRCDPISGHTALYWYRQSLGQGPEFLIYFQGTGAADDSGLPNDRFFAVRPEGSVSTLKIQRTERGDSAVYLCASSLEGPGATDTQYFGPGTRLTVL.

V usage is TRBV27 and J usage is TRBJ2-3, with a tentative D call TRBD2 (6 bases). The length of the CDR3 is 14 residues. The V gene's germline CDR1 is MNHEY and CDR2 SMNVEV (reference sequence). The V gene lost 8 bases and the J gene lost 0 bases, with 12 bases spanning the gap. CDR3 amino acids: CASAGLSSTDTQYF. For the CDR3, the DNA is TGTGCCAGCGCGGGATTGTCTAGCACAGATACGCAGTATTTT.

This clonotype was detected many times. Mismatch with germline at one junction end may stem from a read error. The rearrangement links TRBV7-9 to TRBJ2-7; TRBD2 matches 8 bases. Per germline, CDR1 SEHNR and CDR2 FQNEAQ (reference sequence). The CDR3 spans 13 residues. CDR3 DNA: TGTGCCAGCAGCCGTCACTCCGGGACTAGACCGCACTTC. It encodes CASSRHSGTRPHF.

This clonotype was picked up many times. The CDR3 loop reads CATSRDGYGRTYNEQFF. CDR3 DNA: TGTGCCACCAGCAGAGATGGGTATGGCAGAACCTACAATGAGCAGTTCTTC. This chain uses TRBV15 with TRBJ2-1; D unresolved. Germline V gene lookup returns CDR1 LNHNV and CDR2 YYDKDF (reference sequence). CDR3 length: 17 amino acids. The germline V and J ends were trimmed by 0 bases and 2 bases, with 14 bases remaining between them.

The CDR3 sequence: CASSHQIYEQYF. CDR3 bases: TGTGCCAGCAGTCACCAAATCTACGAGCAGTACTTC. The chain carries TRBV6-1 and TRBJ2-7; unclear D gene. Germline values: CDR1 MNHNS, CDR2 SASEGT. V lost 5 bases, J lost 3 bases, and 8 bases lay in between. CDR3 length: 12 residues.

This chain connects TRBV7-9 to TRBJ2-3; TRBD1 might be the D (5 bases). This CDR3 has 15 amino acids. The ends were cut back, 2 bases at V and 3 bases at J, with 12 bases in the middle. The germline V gene encodes CDR1 SEHNR and CDR2 FQNEAQ (reference sequence). CDR3 nucleotide sequence: TGTGCCAGCAGCTTAATAGGGGTTTTGACAGATACGCAGTATTTT. As protein: CASSLIGVLTDTQYF.

Ten or more counts support this clonotype. This chain uses TRBV12-3 or TRBV12-4 with TRBJ2-7; TRBD2 agrees at 12 bases. V lost 7 bases, J lost 6 bases, and 7 bases stayed unmatched. This CDR3 comprises 14 residues. The CDR3 is CASTQTSGSREQYF. The CDR3 nucleotides read TGTGCCAGCACCCAGACTAGCGGGAGCCGCGAGCAGTACTTC.

The gene calls are TRBV10-3 and TRBJ2-2, with D tentatively TRBD2 (5 bases). The CDR3 loop spans 13 amino acids. The V and J ends lost 8 bases and 1 base respectively, with 8 bases between them. The germline gives CDR1 ENHRY, CDR2 SYGVKD. In DNA form, the CDR3 reads TGTGCCATCCCGAGGGAGAACACCGGGGAGCTGTTTTTT. Its translation: CAIPRENTGELFF.

In this sample, this clonotype turned up a few times. This sequence joins TRBV30 and TRBJ2-1; a weak D match, TRBD2 (5 bases). Per germline, CDR1 GTSNPN and CDR2 SVGIG (reference sequence). The CDR3 covers 12 residues. The V and J ends lost 2 bases and 14 bases respectively, with 16 bases between them. The CDR3 protein is CAWSLASRTEFF. In nucleotides, the CDR3 is TGTGCCTGGAGTCTAGCTAGCCGAACGGAGTTCTTC. Full variable domain (remainder filled in from reference TRBV30 and TRBJ2-1): SQTIHQWPATLVQPVGSPLSLECTVEGTSNPNLYWYRQAAGRGLQLLFYSVGIGQISSEVPQNLSASRPQDRQFILSSKKLLLSDSGFYLCAWSLASRTEFFGPGTRLTVL.

The rearrangement links TRBV5-1 to TRBJ2-1; TRBD1 is a possible D gene (5 bases). The CDR3 loop spans 14 amino acids. V was shortened by 4 bases and J by 8 bases, with 16 bases between the two germline ends. CDR1 SGHRS and CDR2 YFSETQ come from the germline V gene. Here the CDR3 reads CASSAQLATDEQFF. The CDR3 nucleotides are TGCGCCAGCAGCGCCCAGCTGGCGACAGATGAGCAGTTCTTC.

The table lists this clonotype with many counts. The chain recombines TRBV14 with TRBJ2-5, with a weak D call TRBD2 (6 bases). With 0 bases removed from V and 5 bases from J, the gap between germline ends came to 13 bases. Germline CDR1 is SGHDN and CDR2 is FVKESK. The CDR3 runs 15 residues. CDR3 region: CASSQDMEGRETQYF. The CDR3 DNA reads TGTGCCAGCAGCCAAGATATGGAGGGTCGGGAGACCCAGTACTTC.

Here the CDR3 reads CSARDRGISSPLHF. DNA of the CDR3: TGCAGTGCTAGGGACAGGGGAATAAGTTCACCCCTCCACTTT. The chain recombines TRBV20-1 with TRBJ1-6; the match to TRBD1 covers 9 bases. Unmatched junction bases numbered 6, after V lost 3 bases and J lost 9 bases. The CDR3 has 14 amino acids. Germline CDR1 DFQATT, CDR2 SNEGSKA (reference sequence).

The rearrangement uses TRBV19 and TRBJ1-1; D is perhaps TRBD1 (6 bases). The CDR3 sequence is 12 residues long. Germline-derived CDR1 and CDR2 are LNHDA and SQIVND (reference sequence). Trimming left V 7 bases short and J 7 bases short, with 13 bases between. CDR3 region: CASITGRSEAFF. The CDR3 DNA reads TGTGCCAGTATTACAGGGAGAAGTGAAGCTTTCTTT.

This clonotype was counted a few times. The chain combines TRBV30 with TRBJ1-5; no reliable D call. The CDR3 has 14 residues. From germline, CDR1 is GTSNPN and CDR2 SVGIG (reference sequence). With 0 bases removed from V and 0 bases from J, the gap between germline ends came to 6 bases. The CDR3 coding sequence is TGTGCCTGGAGTGTACTCGATAGCAATCAGCCCCAGCATTTT. As protein: CAWSVLDSNQPQHF.

The rearrangement uses TRBV5-1 and TRBJ2-7; TRBD1 matches 11 bases. The V gene's germline CDR1 is SGHRS and CDR2 YFSETQ. The CDR3 loop spans 11 amino acids. V lost 4 bases and J lost 13; bases outside the gene matches: 4. The DNA of the CDR3 is TGCGCCAGCAGCCCGGACAGGGGGCTCTACTTC. The encoded protein is CASSPDRGLYF.

This clonotype was seen ten or more times. V is TRBV15 and J is TRBJ2-1, with 7 bases fitting TRBD2. V shed 0 bases, J shed 7 bases, and the junction held 9 bases outside the gene matches. This CDR3 has 16 amino acids. CDR1 LNHNV and CDR2 YYDKDF come from the germline V gene (reference sequence). The CDR3 nucleotides read TGTGCCACCAGCAGAGATCGGCGGGGGAGTGGTAATGAGCAGTTCTTC. Amino acid sequence: CATSRDRRGSGNEQFF.

Only a few counts were recorded for this clonotype. The rearrangement uses TRBV20-1 and TRBJ1-5, with D possibly matching TRBD1 (6 bases). The V end lost 1 base, the J end lost 0 bases, and 10 bases lay between the germline ends. The germline CDR1 and CDR2 sequences are DFQATT and SNEGSKA (reference sequence). The CDR3 contains 15 residues. CDR3 nucleotides: TGCAGTGCTAGAGGACAGGCCGTTAGCAATCAGCCCCAGCATTTT. Protein: CSARGQAVSNQPQHF.

This clonotype was counted ten times or more. V usage is TRBV29-1 and J usage is TRBJ2-5; 7 bases match TRBD1. This CDR3 comprises 14 residues. Germline-derived CDR1 and CDR2 are SQVTM and ANQGSEA. V lost 4 bases, J lost 5 bases, and 10 bases stayed unmatched. CDR3 loop: CSVVKGALFETQYF. In nucleotides, the CDR3 is TGCAGCGTTGTGAAGGGGGCGCTTTTCGAGACCCAGTACTTC. Full variable domain (remainder filled in from reference TRBV29-1 and TRBJ2-5): SAVISQKPSRDICQRGTSLTIQCQVDSQVTMMFWYRQQPGQSLTLIATANQGSEATYESGFVIDKFPISRPNLTFSTLTVSNMSPEDSSIYLCSVVKGALFETQYFGPGTRLLVL.

The rearrangement joins TRBV19 to TRBJ1-2; D not resolved. V was trimmed by 2 bases and J by 8 bases, leaving 9 bases between them. The CDR3 consists of 12 residues. Germline CDR1 is LNHDA and CDR2 is SQIVND (reference sequence). The chain's CDR3 is CASSIPTGGYTF. The CDR3 nucleotides read TGTGCCAGTAGTATACCGACTGGCGGCTACACCTTC.

This clonotype was picked up a small number of times. The V call is TRBV5-1, the J call TRBJ2-1; D ambiguous. The CDR3 extends over 14 amino acids. The germline V and J ends were trimmed by 0 bases and 5 bases, with 9 bases remaining between them. Germline V gene lookup returns CDR1 SGHRS and CDR2 YFSETQ. The CDR3: CASSLERINNEQFF. The CDR3 bases are TGCGCCAGCAGCTTGGAAAGAATTAACAATGAGCAGTTCTTC.

This clonotype was seen more than once but under ten times. V gene TRBV11-2 combines with J gene TRBJ1-1; no firm D call. With 2 bases removed from V and 5 bases from J, the gap between germline ends came to 12 bases. The CDR3 has 14 amino acids. Germline-derived CDR1 and CDR2 are SGHAT and FQNNGV. In DNA, the CDR3 is TGTGCCAGCAGCTTAATTCGGGGTGTGACTGAAGCTTTCTTT. Its protein is CASSLIRGVTEAFF.

The chain employs TRBV6-1 and TRBJ1-6; the D is unclear. The CDR3 runs to 14 residues. Germline CDR1 is MNHNS and CDR2 is SASEGT. Deletions cut 6 bases from V and 10 bases from J, with 16 bases between. CDR3 protein: CASSRVGILSPLHF. The CDR3 nucleotides read TGTGCCAGCAGCCGCGTGGGGATCTTGTCACCCCTCCACTTT.

The chain recombines TRBV5-1 with TRBJ1-2; D unclear. V lost 0 bases and J 1 base, leaving 10 bases between the germline ends. CDR3 size: 15 residues. The germline V gene has CDR1 SGHRS and CDR2 YFSETQ. CDR3 sequence: CASSLGSSLNYGYTF. Written as DNA, the CDR3 is TGCGCCAGCAGCTTGGGGTCAAGCCTTAACTATGGCTACACCTTC.

This clonotype was seen at least ten times. This CDR3 is CASTPSWLGLWSTEAFF. CDR3 bases: TGTGCCAGCACTCCAAGTTGGTTGGGGCTTTGGTCCACTGAAGCTTTCTTT. V gene TRBV28 combines with J gene TRBJ1-1; the D gene is possibly TRBD1 (5 bases). Germline CDR1 reads MDHEN; CDR2 reads SYDVKM. The CDR3 is made up of 17 amino acids. Trimming removed 7 bases at V and 4 bases at J, with 25 bases between.

This clonotype has more than one count but fewer than ten. CDR3 DNA: TGTGCCAGCAGCCAAGCTTCGGGAGCAAGCGAGACCCAGTACTTC. Its translation is CASSQASGASETQYF. The chain joins TRBV3-1 to TRBJ2-5, with a tentative D call TRBD2 (6 bases). The V and J ends lost 1 base and 5 bases respectively, with 14 bases between them. Germline assignment: CDR1 LGHDT and CDR2 YNNKEL (reference sequence). The CDR3 runs 15 residues.

This chain connects TRBV20-1 to TRBJ1-2; 8 nucleotides match TRBD1. Germline-derived CDR1 and CDR2 are DFQATT and SNEGSKA (reference sequence). This CDR3 region has 16 residues. Germline trimming cut 0 bases from V and 4 bases from J; bases unmatched to any gene: 10. CDR3 in amino acids: CSARDLRWGTGYGYTF. Written as DNA, the CDR3 is TGCAGTGCTAGAGATCTGAGGTGGGGGACAGGCTATGGCTACACCTTC.